This T cell receptor beta chain was obtained from a study of blood T cell repertoires in COVID-19 (TCRdb year 2020). Broadly, across the study: The collaborator samples originated in the United States, Italy and Spain and spanned the acute and convalescent phases of COVID-19. The prospective study material was composed of cDNA or gDNA derived from T cells, B-cell-depleted T cells, or PBMCs. Subjects who had been exposed to COVID-19, were actively infected with it, or had recovered from it provided the deeply sampled blood TCRbeta repertoires that made up the dataset. A freely available public database, intended as a resource for researchers studying the immune response to SARS-CoV-2, is where the repertoires were released. The samples were drawn from two sources: the first 160 participants of the ongoing ImmuneRACE study, and 1,000 to 1,500 subjects contributed by 6 global collaborators. Nearly every sample came with metadata listing a de-identified subject ID, COVID-19 status, age in years and sex. HLA class I and class II types, where available, came from metadata supplied by the sample provider rather than from assay-based typing. Points the paper makes about the study in general: The quantity of clinical and demographic metadata differed by source and by participant and was supplied without curation.

Its CDR3 holds 16 amino acids, cysteine through phenylalanine. Only the CDR3 region is kept as DNA, spanning 48 bases read in frame from base 1. Collaborating institutions collected whole blood in K2EDTA tubes following their own protocols. Collaborator samples were shipped for TCRbeta analysis as frozen whole blood, isolated PBMCs, or DNA extracted from either sample type. Details on this clone: Its antigen target is currently unknown. Nothing much larger sits one base from this clone, and base qualities are not available.

The immunoSEQ Assay, a bias-controlled multiplex PCR, was used to amplify TCRbeta CDR3 regions from genomic DNA. In the original analysis: The number of nucleated cells in each sample was estimated by amplification of reference gene primers within the assay. To quantify the absolute abundance of each unique TCRbeta CDR3 rearrangement, sequence reads were collapsed and filtered. Productive Simpson clonality was computed per sample as the square root of Simpson's diversity index over productive rearrangements. TCRdb obtained this table from immuneACCESS and retained in-frame rearrangements with V and J assigned. These tables miss some clones; where compared with another copy, unresolved V genes account for less than half of the shortfall, and the remainder is unexplained. V and J calls and clone size are those listed in that table; D and trimming were worked out from the DNA. Within this sample are around 58,000 clones, with approximately 88% of them counted one time only. Of the sample, approximately 5% is held by the ten largest clones.

The sequence links TRBV21-1 to TRBJ2-2; the table's TRBD1 call for D was not verified on the DNA. TRBV21-1 is listed as a pseudogene. This sequence originates from a human donor in a cohort sampled during active COVID-19. Source material: peripheral blood. The sequence in DNA is TGTGCCAGCGCAGCGGCACAGGGATGTCACACCGGGGAGCTGTTTTTT. This codes for CASAAAQGCHTGELFF.